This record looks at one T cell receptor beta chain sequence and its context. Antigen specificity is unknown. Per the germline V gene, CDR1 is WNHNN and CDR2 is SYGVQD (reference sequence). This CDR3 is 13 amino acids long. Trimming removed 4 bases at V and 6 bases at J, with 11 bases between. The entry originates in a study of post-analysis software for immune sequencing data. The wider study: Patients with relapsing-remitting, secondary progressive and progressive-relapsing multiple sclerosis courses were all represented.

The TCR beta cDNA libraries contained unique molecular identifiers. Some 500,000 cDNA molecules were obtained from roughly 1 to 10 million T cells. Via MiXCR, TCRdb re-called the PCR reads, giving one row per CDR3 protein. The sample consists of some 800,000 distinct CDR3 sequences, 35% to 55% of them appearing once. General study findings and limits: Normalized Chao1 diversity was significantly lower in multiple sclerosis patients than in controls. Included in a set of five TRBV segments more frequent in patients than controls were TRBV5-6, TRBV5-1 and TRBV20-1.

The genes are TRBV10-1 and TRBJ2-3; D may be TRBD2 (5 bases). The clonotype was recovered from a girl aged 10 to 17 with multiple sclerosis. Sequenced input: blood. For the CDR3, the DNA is TGCGCCAGCAGTGGTCGGGGAGTCGATACGCAGTATTTT. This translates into CASSGRGVDTQYF.